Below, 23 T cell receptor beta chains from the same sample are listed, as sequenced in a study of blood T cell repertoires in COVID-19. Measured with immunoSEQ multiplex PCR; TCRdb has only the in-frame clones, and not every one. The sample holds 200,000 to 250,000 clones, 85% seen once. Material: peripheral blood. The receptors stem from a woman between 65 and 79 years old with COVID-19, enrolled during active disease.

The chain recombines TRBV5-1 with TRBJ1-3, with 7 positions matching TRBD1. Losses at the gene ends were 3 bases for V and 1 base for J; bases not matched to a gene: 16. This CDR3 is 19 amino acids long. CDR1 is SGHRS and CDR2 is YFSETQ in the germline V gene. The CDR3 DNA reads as TGCGCCAGCAGCTCGCAACAAAGGACAGGTATGGTGTCTGGAAACACCATATATTTT. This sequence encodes CASSSQQRTGMVSGNTIYF.

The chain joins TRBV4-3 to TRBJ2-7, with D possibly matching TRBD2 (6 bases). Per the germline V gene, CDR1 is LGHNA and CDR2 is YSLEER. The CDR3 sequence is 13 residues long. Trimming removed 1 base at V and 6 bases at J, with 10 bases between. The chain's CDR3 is CASSQGAGGEQYF. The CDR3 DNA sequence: TGCGCCAGCAGCCAAGGAGCGGGTGGCGAGCAGTACTTC.

The CDR3: CASKGTGGGHNEQFF. In DNA form, the CDR3 reads TGTGCCAGTAAAGGGACGGGAGGTGGGCACAATGAGCAGTTCTTC. This sequence joins TRBV19 and TRBJ2-1; TRBD2 aligns across 7 bases. The CDR3 covers 15 residues. The V segment lost 7 bases and the J segment 5 bases; nucleotides outside the gene matches: 11. Germline CDR1 reads LNHDA; CDR2 reads SQIVND (reference sequence).

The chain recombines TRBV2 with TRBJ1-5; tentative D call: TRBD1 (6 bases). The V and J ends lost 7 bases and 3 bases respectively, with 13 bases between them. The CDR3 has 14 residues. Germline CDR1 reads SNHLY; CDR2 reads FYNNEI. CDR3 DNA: TGTGCCAGCACGGACAGCAGCCTCAATCAGCCCCAGCATTTT. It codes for CASTDSSLNQPQHF.

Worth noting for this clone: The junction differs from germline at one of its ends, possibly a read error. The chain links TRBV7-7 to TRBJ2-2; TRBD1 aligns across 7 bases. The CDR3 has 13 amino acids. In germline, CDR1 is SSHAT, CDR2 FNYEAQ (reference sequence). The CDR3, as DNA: TGTGCTAGCAGCTCTGGGACAGTCGGGGAGCTGTTTTTT. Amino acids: CASSSGTVGELFF.

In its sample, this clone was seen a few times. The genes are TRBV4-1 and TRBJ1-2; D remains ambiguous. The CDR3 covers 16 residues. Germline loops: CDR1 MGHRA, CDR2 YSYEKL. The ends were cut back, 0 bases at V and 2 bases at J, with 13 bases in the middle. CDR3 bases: TGCGCCAGCAGCCAAGATTTCGCAGGTGGAAACTATGGCTACACCTTC. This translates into CASSQDFAGGNYGYTF.

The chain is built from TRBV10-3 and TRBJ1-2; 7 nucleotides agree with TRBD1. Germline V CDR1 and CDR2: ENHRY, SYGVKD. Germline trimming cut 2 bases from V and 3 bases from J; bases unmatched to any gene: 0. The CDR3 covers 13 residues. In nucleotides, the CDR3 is TGTGCCATCAGTGAGGGGACAGACTATGGCTACACCTTC. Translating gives CAISEGTDYGYTF.

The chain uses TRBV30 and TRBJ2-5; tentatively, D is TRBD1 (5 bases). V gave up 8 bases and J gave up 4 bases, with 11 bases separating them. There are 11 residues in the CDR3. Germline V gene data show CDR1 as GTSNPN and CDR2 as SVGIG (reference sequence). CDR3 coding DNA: TGTGCCGATGATAGGGGAGAGACCCAGTACTTC. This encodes CADDRGETQYF.

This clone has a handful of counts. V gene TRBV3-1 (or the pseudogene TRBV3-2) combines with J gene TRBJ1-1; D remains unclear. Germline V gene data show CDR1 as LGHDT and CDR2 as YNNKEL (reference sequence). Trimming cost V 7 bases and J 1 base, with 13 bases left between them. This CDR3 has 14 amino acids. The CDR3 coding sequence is TGTGCCAGCAACCTTATGACGGGGAACACTGAAGCTTTCTTT. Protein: CASNLMTGNTEAFF.

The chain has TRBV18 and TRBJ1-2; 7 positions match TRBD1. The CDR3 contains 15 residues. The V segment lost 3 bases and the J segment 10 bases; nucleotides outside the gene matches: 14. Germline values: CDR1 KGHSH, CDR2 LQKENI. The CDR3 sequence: CASSPSGQRDSYYTF. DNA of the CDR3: TGTGCCAGCTCACCGTCGGGACAGAGGGACAGTTACTACACCTTC.

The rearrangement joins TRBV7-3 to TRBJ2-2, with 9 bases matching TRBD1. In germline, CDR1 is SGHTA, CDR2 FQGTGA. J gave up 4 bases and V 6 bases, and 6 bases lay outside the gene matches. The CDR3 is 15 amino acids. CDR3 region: CASRIRDRVTGELFF. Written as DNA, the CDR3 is TGTGCCAGCAGGATCCGGGACAGGGTCACCGGGGAGCTGTTTTTT.

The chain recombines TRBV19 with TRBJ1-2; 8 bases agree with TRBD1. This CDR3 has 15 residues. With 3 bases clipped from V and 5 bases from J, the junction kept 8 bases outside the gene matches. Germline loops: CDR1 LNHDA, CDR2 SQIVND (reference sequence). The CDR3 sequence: CASSINSGQGYGYTF. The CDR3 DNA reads TGTGCCAGTAGTATCAACTCCGGACAGGGATATGGCTACACCTTC. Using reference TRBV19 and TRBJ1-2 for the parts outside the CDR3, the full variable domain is DGGITQSPKYLFRKEGQNVTLSCEQNLNHDAMYWYRQDPGQGLRLIYYSQIVNDFQKGDIAEGYSVSREKKESFPLTVTSAQKNPTAFYLCASSINSGQGYGYTFGSGTRLTVV.

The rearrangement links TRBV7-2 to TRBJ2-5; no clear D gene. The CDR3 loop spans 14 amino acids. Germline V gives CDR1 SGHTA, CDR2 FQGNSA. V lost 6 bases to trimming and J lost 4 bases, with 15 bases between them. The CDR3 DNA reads TGTGCCAGCAGTCGCAGCGTTTCGTTAGAGACCCAGTACTTC. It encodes CASSRSVSLETQYF.

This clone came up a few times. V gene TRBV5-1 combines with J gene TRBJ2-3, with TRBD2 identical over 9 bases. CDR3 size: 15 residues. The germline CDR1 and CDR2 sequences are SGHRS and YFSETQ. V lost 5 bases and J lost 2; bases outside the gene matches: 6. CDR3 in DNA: TGCGCCAGCAGTTCGACTAGCGGTCACACAGATACGCAGTATTTT. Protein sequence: CASSSTSGHTDTQYF.

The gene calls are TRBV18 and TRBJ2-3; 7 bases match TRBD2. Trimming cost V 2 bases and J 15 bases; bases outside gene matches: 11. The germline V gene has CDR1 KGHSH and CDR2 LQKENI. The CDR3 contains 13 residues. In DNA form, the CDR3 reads TGTGCCAGCTCACCAAGTGTTAGCGGGCAACGTTATTTT. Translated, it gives CASSPSVSGQRYF.

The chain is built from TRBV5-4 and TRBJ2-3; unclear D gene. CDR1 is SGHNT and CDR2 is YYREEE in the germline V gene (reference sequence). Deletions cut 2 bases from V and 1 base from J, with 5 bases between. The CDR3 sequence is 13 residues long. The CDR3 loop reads CASSFSGTDTQYF. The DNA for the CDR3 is TGTGCCAGCAGCTTTTCAGGCACAGATACGCAGTATTTT.

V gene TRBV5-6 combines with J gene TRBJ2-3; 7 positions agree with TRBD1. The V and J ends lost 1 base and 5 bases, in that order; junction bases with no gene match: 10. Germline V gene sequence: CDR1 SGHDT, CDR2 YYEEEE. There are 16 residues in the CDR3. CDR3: CASSLSGTVYLDTQYF. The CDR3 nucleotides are TGTGCCAGCAGCTTGTCCGGGACAGTTTACTTAGATACGCAGTATTTT.

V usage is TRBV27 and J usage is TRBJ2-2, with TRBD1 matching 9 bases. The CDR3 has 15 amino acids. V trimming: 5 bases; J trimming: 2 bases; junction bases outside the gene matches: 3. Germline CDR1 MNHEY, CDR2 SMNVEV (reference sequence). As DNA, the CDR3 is TGTGCCAGCAGTCGGGACAGGGTCAACACCGGGGAGCTGTTTTTT. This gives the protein CASSRDRVNTGELFF.

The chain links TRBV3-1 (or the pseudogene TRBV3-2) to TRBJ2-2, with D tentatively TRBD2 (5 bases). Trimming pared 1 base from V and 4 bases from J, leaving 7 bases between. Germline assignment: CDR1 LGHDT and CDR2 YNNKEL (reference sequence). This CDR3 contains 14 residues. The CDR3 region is CASSQGGSTGELFF. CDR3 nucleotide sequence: TGTGCCAGCAGCCAAGGCGGGTCCACCGGGGAGCTGTTTTTT.

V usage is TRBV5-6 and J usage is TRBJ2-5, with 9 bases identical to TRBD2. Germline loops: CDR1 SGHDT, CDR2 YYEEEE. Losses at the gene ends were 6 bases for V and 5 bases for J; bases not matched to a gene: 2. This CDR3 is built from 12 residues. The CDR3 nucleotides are TGTGCCAGCACTAGCGGGGTTGAGACCCAGTACTTC. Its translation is CASTSGVETQYF.

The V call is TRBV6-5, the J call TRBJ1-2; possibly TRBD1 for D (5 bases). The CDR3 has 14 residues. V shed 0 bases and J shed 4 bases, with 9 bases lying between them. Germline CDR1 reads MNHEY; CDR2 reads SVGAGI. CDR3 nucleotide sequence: TGTGCCAGCAGTTACTCCAGACAGCTCTATGGCTACACCTTC. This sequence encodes CASSYSRQLYGYTF.

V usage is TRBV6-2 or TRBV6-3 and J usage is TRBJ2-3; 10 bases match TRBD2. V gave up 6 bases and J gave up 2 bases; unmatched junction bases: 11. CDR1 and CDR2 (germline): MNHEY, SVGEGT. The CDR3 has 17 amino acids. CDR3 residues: CASSPRTSGFFTDTQYF. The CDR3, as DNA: TGTGCCAGCAGCCCTAGGACTAGCGGTTTCTTCACAGATACGCAGTATTTT.

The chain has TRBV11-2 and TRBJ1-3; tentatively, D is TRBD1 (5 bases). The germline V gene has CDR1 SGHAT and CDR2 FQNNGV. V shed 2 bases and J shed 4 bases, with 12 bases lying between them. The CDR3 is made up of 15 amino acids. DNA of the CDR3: TGTGCCAGCAGCTTATACGGGGGAGAAGGAAACACCATATATTTT. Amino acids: CASSLYGGEGNTIYF.